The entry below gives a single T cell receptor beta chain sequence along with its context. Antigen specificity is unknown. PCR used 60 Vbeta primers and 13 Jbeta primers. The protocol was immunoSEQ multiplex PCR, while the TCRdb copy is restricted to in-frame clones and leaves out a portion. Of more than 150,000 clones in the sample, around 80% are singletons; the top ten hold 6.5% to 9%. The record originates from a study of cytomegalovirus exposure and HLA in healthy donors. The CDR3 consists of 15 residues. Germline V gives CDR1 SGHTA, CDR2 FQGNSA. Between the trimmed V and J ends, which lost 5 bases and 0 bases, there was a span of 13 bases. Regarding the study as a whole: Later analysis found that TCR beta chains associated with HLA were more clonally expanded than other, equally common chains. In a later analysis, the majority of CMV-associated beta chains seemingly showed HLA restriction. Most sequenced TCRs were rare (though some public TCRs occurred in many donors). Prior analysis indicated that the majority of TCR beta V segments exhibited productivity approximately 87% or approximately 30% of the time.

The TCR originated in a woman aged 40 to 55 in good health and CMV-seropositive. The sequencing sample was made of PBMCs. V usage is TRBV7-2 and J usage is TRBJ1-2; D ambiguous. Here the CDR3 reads CASSATAQANYGYTF. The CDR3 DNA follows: TGTGCCAGCAGCGCAACAGCCCAAGCTAACTATGGCTACACCTTC.